This T cell receptor (beta chain) was profiled in a study of identical twins. TCRdb called the 5' RACE reads again in MiXCR, with one record for every CDR3 protein. This table holds 250,000 to 300,000 distinct CDR3 sequences, about 8% found once. The CDR3 covers 13 residues. Trimming cost V 7 bases and J 9 bases, with 16 bases left between them. Germline CDR1 is MNHEY and CDR2 is SVGEGT. This sample also appeared in a second study, on yellow fever vaccine responses in identical twins.

This clonotype was obtained from a woman aged 18-35 years in good health. Sequenced: CD8+ T cells sorted from blood. The rearrangement links TRBV6-2 or TRBV6-3 to TRBJ2-1; D unclear. In DNA, the CDR3 is TGTGCCAGCACCCAACGAGGAGCGATTGAGCAGTTCTTC. Translated: CASTQRGAIEQFF.